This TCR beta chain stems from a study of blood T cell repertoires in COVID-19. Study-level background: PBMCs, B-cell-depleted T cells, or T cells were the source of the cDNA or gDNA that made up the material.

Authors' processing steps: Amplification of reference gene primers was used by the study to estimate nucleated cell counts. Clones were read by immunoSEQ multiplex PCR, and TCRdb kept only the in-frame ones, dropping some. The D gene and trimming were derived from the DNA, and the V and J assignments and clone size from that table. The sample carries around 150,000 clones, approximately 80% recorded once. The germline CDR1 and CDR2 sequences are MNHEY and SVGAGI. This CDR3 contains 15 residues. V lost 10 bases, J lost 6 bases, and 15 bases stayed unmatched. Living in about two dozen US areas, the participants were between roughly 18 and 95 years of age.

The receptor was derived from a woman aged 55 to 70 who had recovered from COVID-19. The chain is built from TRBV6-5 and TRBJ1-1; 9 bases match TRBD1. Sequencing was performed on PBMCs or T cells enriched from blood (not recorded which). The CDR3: CATADRGQTQAEAFF. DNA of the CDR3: TGTGCCACTGCGGACAGGGGCCAAACCCAAGCTGAAGCTTTCTTT.